The entry that follows covers one T cell receptor (beta chain) sequence. The data belong to a study of T cell responses to AZD1222 COVID-19 vaccine. Libraries were prepared by immunoSEQ multiplex PCR; TCRdb keeps only in-frame clonotypes and omits some of them. The profile shows roughly 160,000 clones, 90% to 95% of them singletons. The ends lost 1 base at V and 1 base at J; junction bases unmatched: 1. The germline V gene has CDR1 SGHTA and CDR2 FQGNSA. The CDR3 spans 16 residues. The J gene is TRBJ2-2, the V gene TRBV7-2, with 9 bases identical to TRBD2. This sample comprised peripheral blood, obtained on day 0 of MenACWY control vaccination. The sequence came from an adult in good health. CDR3 sequence reads: CASSLGLAENTGELFF. CDR3 nucleotide sequence: TGTGCCAGCAGCTTAGGACTAGCGGAGAACACCGGGGAGCTGTTTTTT.